The 15 T cell receptor beta chains reported below all come from one sample, sequenced in a study of a mutant IDH1 vaccine in newly diagnosed glioma. Assay used: immunoSEQ multiplex PCR; TCRdb lists only in-frame clones, some missing. The table shows tens of thousands of clones, with roughly 80% occurring only once. Time point defined: baseline, week 1 (first vaccination visit). Treatment specified: pre-vaccination baseline after standard-of-care therapy. The sample here was PBMCs, taken from a glioma patient treated with radiotherapy, temozolomide or both. These receptors originate from a man aged 35 to 55 with glioma. Some clones in this sample may be carry-over from other donors' samples.

The CDR3 sequence: CASRPGQGYEQYF. DNA of the CDR3: TGTGCCAGCAGACCGGGACAGGGCTACGAGCAGTACTTC. The chain is built from TRBV6-5 and TRBJ2-7; 9 bases line up with TRBD1. J gave up 3 bases and V 6 bases, and 3 bases lay outside the gene matches. Germline CDR1 reads MNHEY; CDR2 reads SVGAGI. This CDR3 is built from 13 residues.

This sequence joins TRBV6-1 and TRBJ1-4; TRBD1 agrees at 8 bases. CDR1 and CDR2 (germline): MNHNS, SASEGT. This CDR3 is 17 amino acids long. The V segment lost 2 bases and the J segment 0 bases; nucleotides outside the gene matches: 5. CDR3 nucleotide sequence: TGTGCCAGCAGTGAACCTGGACAGGGCTCAACTAATGAAAAACTGTTTTTT. Amino acids: CASSEPGQGSTNEKLFF.

In its sample, this clone was seen once. J is TRBJ1-3 and V is TRBV5-6, with unresolved D. The V end was cut by 5 bases, the J end by 4 bases, with 7 bases between. From germline, CDR1 is SGHDT and CDR2 YYEEEE. The CDR3 runs 12 residues. The CDR3 DNA is TGTGCCAGCAGTTATTCGGGAAACACCATATATTTT. Protein product: CASSYSGNTIYF.

For this clone: Other nucleotide sequences in the sample specify the same CDR3. The genes are TRBV29-1 and TRBJ1-1; tentatively, D is TRBD1 (6 bases). CDR3 length equals 13 residues. CDR1 is SQVTM, CDR2 ANQGSEA, per germline. Trimming removed 3 bases from V and 1 base from J, with 9 bases in between. The CDR3 region is CSVDRGQNTEAFF. The CDR3 coding sequence is TGCAGCGTTGATAGGGGACAGAACACTGAAGCTTTCTTT.

The CDR3 is CASSWGQLYEQYF. The CDR3 DNA follows: TGTGCCAGCTCATGGGGACAGTTATACGAGCAGTACTTC. The V gene is TRBV18, the J gene TRBJ2-7; TRBD1 aligns across 7 bases. Germline V gene lookup returns CDR1 KGHSH and CDR2 LQKENI. The CDR3 runs 13 residues. The V and J ends lost 5 bases and 4 bases, in that order; junction bases with no gene match: 5.

This chain links TRBV5-6 with TRBJ2-1; possibly TRBD1 for D (7 bases). The V end lost 7 bases, the J end lost 4 bases, and 18 bases lay between the germline ends. Germline assignment: CDR1 SGHDT and CDR2 YYEEEE. The CDR3 spans 15 residues. Written as DNA, the CDR3 is TGTGCCAGCCGTCAGGGGGGTGCGTGGTACAATGAGCAGTTCTTC. Amino acids: CASRQGGAWYNEQFF.

In DNA, the CDR3 is TGTGCCAGCCTCCCAGGGGTCTTCACTGAAGCTTTCTTT. This sequence encodes CASLPGVFTEAFF. This sequence joins TRBV9 and TRBJ1-1, with D possibly matching TRBD1 (6 bases). The V end lost 7 bases, the J end lost 4 bases, and 14 bases lay between the germline ends. The CDR3 loop spans 13 amino acids. Germline assignment: CDR1 SGDLS and CDR2 YYNGEE.

This clone has a single count. V gene TRBV7-9 combines with J gene TRBJ1-5; 12 nucleotides align to TRBD1. The CDR3 length is 18 residues. The V segment lost 7 bases and the J segment 5 bases; nucleotides outside the gene matches: 15. Per the germline V gene, CDR1 is SEHNR and CDR2 is FQNEAQ (reference sequence). The CDR3 here is CASTTGTGGRRGDQPQHF. The DNA of the CDR3 is TGTGCCAGCACCACCGGGACAGGGGGCCGCAGGGGCGATCAGCCCCAGCATTTT.

V and J are TRBV7-9 and TRBJ2-7, with TRBD1 identical over 9 bases. Germline loops: CDR1 SEHNR, CDR2 FQNEAQ (reference sequence). The CDR3 length is 16 residues. V lost 2 bases, J lost 0 bases, and 5 bases stayed unmatched. The CDR3 reads CASSLPGQGLSYEQYF. DNA of the CDR3: TGTGCCAGCAGCTTACCGGGACAGGGACTCTCCTACGAGCAGTACTTC. The variable domain in full, completed from reference TRBV7-9 and TRBJ2-7, reads DTGVSQNPRHKITKRGQNVTFRCDPISEHNRLYWYRQTLGQGPEFLTYFQNEAQLEKSRLLSDRFSAERPKGSFSTLEIQRTEQGDSAMYLCASSLPGQGLSYEQYFGPGTRLTVT.

This chain connects TRBV29-1 to TRBJ2-1, with 12 bases identical to TRBD2. Trimming removed 2 bases from V and 9 bases from J; junction bases left unmatched: 11. Germline CDR1 and CDR2: SQVTM and ANQGSEA. The CDR3 runs to 16 residues. CDR3 sequence (DNA): TGCAGCGTTGAAACTTTCCTAGCGGGGGGGGTCGGTGAGCAGTTCTTC. It translates to CSVETFLAGGVGEQFF.

The rearrangement links TRBV6-5 to TRBJ2-7; no firm D call. The CDR3 has 14 residues. In germline, CDR1 is MNHEY, CDR2 SVGAGI. V dropped 6 bases and J dropped 3 bases, with 15 bases sitting between them. The CDR3 loop is CASRKIDQIYEQYF. DNA for the CDR3: TGTGCCAGCAGGAAGATAGACCAAATCTACGAGCAGTACTTC.

The chain couples TRBV5-4 to TRBJ1-6; D might be TRBD1 (6 bases). This CDR3 is 11 amino acids long. Germline V gene data show CDR1 as SGHNT and CDR2 as YYREEE (reference sequence). V was pared by 2 bases and J by 16 bases, with 10 bases between. DNA of the CDR3: TGTGCCAGCAGCTTCCAGGGGAGGCTCCACTTT. Translated, it gives CASSFQGRLHF.

The J gene is TRBJ2-3, the V gene TRBV7-8; 8 bases align to TRBD1. The junction had 12 bases not matched to a gene; V was cut back by 5 bases and J by 2 bases. The germline V gene encodes CDR1 SGHVS and CDR2 FQNEAQ. This CDR3 contains 17 residues. Here the CDR3 reads CASSNRRQGASTDTQYF. In DNA form, the CDR3 reads TGTGCCAGCAGCAATCGACGGCAGGGGGCGTCCACAGATACGCAGTATTTT.

The chain links TRBV6-5 to TRBJ1-2; 8 bases agree with TRBD1. The CDR3 has 14 residues. Germline V gives CDR1 MNHEY, CDR2 SVGAGI. V was clipped by 2 bases and J by 8 bases; unmatched bases: 7. CDR3 sequence (DNA): TGTGCCAGCAGTTACGGTGACAGGGGAGGCGGCTACACCTTC. This gives the protein CASSYGDRGGGYTF.

V gene TRBV6-1 combines with J gene TRBJ1-5; the match to TRBD1 covers 7 bases. The V gene's germline CDR1 is MNHNS and CDR2 SASEGT. The CDR3 is 14 amino acids. The V segment lost 6 bases and the J segment 0 bases; nucleotides outside the gene matches: 2. The CDR3 reads CASRGQFSNQPQHF. DNA of the CDR3: TGTGCCAGCAGGGGACAGTTTAGCAATCAGCCCCAGCATTTT.